This T cell receptor (beta chain) was profiled in a study of T cell responses to AZD1222 COVID-19 vaccine. The data were produced by immunoSEQ multiplex PCR, yet TCRdb's version contains in-frame clones alone and is incomplete. This sample yields about 110,000 clones, of which roughly 84% are seen a single time; 2.5% to 4% belongs to the top ten. The clonotype was recovered from an adult in good health. The specimen comprised peripheral blood, sampled on day 0 of AZD1222 vaccination.

The CDR3 nucleotides read TGTGCCAGCAGCTTAGGGTCGGGACAGGGGGTCCGTGGCTACACCTTC. Translated: CASSLGSGQGVRGYTF. This chain uses TRBV11-2 with TRBJ1-2; 11 bases match TRBD1. The CDR3 is made up of 16 amino acids. Germline V gene sequence: CDR1 SGHAT, CDR2 FQNNGV. With V trimmed by 1 base and J by 7 bases, 8 bases remained unmatched.